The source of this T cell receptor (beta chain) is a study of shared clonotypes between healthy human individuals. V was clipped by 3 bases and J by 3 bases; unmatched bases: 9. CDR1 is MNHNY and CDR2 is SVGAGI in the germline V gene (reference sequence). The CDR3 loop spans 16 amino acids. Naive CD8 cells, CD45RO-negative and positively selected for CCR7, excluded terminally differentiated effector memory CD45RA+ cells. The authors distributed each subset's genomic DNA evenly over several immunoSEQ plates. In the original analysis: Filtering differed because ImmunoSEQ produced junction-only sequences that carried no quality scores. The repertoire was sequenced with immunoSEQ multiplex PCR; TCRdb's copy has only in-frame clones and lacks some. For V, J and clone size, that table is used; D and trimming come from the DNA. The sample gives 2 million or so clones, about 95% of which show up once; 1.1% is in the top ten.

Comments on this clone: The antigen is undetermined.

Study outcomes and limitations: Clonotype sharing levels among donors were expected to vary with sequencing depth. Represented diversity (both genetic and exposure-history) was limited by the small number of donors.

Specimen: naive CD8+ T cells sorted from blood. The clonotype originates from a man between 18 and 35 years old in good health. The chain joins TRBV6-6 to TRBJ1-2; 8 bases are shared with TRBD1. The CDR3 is CASSYLVVDRDYGYTF. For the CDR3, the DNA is TGTGCCAGCAGTTATCTAGTAGTGGACAGGGACTATGGCTACACCTTC.